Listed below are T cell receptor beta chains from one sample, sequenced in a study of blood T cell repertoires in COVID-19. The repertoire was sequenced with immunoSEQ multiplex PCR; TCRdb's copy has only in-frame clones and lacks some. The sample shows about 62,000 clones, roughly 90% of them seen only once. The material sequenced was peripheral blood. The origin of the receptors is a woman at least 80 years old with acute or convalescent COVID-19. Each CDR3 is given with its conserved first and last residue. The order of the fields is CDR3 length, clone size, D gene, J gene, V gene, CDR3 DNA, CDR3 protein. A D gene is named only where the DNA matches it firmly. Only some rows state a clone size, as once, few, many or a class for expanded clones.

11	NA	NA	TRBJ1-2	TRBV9	TGTGCCAGCAGCGTCGGCTATGGCTACACCTTC	CASSVGYGYTF
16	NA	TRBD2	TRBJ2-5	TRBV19	TGTGCCAGTAGTATTACGGCTAGCGGGATCCAAGAGACCCAGTACTTC	CASSITASGIQETQYF
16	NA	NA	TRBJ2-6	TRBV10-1	TGCGCCAGCTCCCCGGGAACGGGGTTCGGGGCCAACGTCCTGACTTTC	CASSPGTGFGANVLTF
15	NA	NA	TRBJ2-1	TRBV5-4	TGTGCCAGCAGCCGACCCCAGAGGAGGGACAATGAGCAGTTCTTC	CASSRPQRRDNEQFF
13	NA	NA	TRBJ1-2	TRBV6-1	TGTGCCAGCAGTGAATTCCCCGGGGGAGGCTACACCTTC	CASSEFPGGGYTF
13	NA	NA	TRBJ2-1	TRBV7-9	TGTGCCAGCAGCTTTAGCCGCGGCAATGAGCAGTTCTTC	CASSFSRGNEQFF
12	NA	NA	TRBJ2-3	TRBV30	TGTGCCTGGAGTGTCCTAGCTGATACGCAGTATTTT	CAWSVLADTQYF
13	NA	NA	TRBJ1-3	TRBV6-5	TGTGCCAGCAGTAGTTTAAACGAGAGGACCATATATTTT	CASSSLNERTIYF
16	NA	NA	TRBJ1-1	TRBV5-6	TGTGCCAGCAGCTCGCGGTTCCTGGGGGGGAGGACTGAAGCTTTCTTT	CASSSRFLGGRTEAFF
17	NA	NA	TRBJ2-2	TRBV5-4	TGTGCCAGCAGCTTGACGGCGTTAGGGGTTCCCACCGGGGAGCTGTTTTTT	CASSLTALGVPTGELFF
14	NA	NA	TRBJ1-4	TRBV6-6	TGTGCCAGCAGTTTCCGGGACTTGACTGAAAAACTGTTTTTT	CASSFRDLTEKLFF
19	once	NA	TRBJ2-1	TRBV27	TGTGCCAGCAGTCCGCAGGGCCTCCAACGTAGCTTCATACCCAAAGGGCAGTTCTTC	CASSPQGLQRSFIPKGQFF
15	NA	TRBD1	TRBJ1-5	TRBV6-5	TGTGCCAGCAGTATCATGACAGGGGAGGCGGCGTCCCAGCATTTT	CASSIMTGEAASQHF
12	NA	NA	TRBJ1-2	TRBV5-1	TGCGCCAGCAAAGTCCAGGGTTATGGCTACACCTTC	CASKVQGYGYTF
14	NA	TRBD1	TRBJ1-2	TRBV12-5	TGTGCTAGTGGTTTGTGGACCGACAGGGACGGCTACACCTTC	CASGLWTDRDGYTF
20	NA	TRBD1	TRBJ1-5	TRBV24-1	TGTGCCACCAGTGAGGGGACAACAGGGGGCGGATCATATAGCAATCAGCCCCAGCATTTT	CATSEGTTGGGSYSNQPQHF
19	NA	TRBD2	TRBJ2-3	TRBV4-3	TGCGCCAGCAGCCAAGATCTGCTGGGGCTAGCGGGGAACACAGATACGCAGTATTTT	CASSQDLLGLAGNTDTQYF
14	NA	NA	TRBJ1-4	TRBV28	TGTGCCAGCAGCCCAGCGGGGAGAAATGAAAAACTGTTTTTT	CASSPAGRNEKLFF
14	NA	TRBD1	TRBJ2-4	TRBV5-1	TGCGCCAGCAGCCTTACAACAGGGGTAAACATTCAGTACTTC	CASSLTTGVNIQYF
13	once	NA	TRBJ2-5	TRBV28	TGTGCCAGCAGACCGGGACAACAAGAGACCCAGTACTTC	CASRPGQQETQYF
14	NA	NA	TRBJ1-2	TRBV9	TGTGCCAGCAGCGTAGGAGGGGACATTAGGGGCTACACCTTC	CASSVGGDIRGYTF
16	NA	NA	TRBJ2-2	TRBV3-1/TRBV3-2	TGTGCCAGCAGCCAAGGGGGACTTTCCTCCACCGGGGAGCTGTTTTTT	CASSQGGLSSTGELFF
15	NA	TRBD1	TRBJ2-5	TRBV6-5	TGTGCCAGCAGTTATGTGGGGACAGGGCAAGAGACCCAGTACTTC	CASSYVGTGQETQYF
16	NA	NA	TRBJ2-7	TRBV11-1	TGTGCCAGCAGCTTAGCTGCCCAGGGAAACTCCTACGAGCAGTACTTC	CASSLAAQGNSYEQYF
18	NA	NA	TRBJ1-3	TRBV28	TGTGCCAGCAGATATCTAGGAAGAGCGGGGCCGATTGGAAACACCATATATTTT	CASRYLGRAGPIGNTIYF
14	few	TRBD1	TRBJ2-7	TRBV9	TGTGCCAGCAGCGTTACAGGGGGTACTACCGAGCAGTACTTC	CASSVTGGTTEQYF
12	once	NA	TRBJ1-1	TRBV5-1	TGCGCCAGCAGCTTCGGGAACACTGAAGCTTTCTTT	CASSFGNTEAFF
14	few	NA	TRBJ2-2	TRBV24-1	TGTGCCACCAGTGATTACAGGCACACCGGGGAGCTGTTTTTT	CATSDYRHTGELFF
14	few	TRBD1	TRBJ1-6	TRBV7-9	TGTGCCAGCAGCCCCGGGACAGTGGCCTCACCCCTCCACTTT	CASSPGTVASPLHF